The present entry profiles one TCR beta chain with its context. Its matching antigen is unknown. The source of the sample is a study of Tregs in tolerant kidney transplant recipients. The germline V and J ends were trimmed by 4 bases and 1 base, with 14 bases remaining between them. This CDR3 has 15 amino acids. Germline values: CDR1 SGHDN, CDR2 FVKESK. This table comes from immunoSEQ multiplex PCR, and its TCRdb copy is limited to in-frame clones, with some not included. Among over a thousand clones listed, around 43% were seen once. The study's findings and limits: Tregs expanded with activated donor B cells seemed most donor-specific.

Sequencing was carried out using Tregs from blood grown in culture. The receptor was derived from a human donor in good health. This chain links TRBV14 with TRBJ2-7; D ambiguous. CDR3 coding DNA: TGTGCCAGCAGCCGATCAGGCACAAGGTCCTACGAGCAGTACTTC. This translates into CASSRSGTRSYEQYF.